This T cell receptor (beta chain) was identified in a study of CD8 T cells in ankylosing spondylitis. Trimming left V 5 bases short and J 1 base short, with 9 bases between. The CDR3 covers 14 residues. Germline values: CDR1 LNHNV, CDR2 YYDKDF (reference sequence). Each CDR3 protein is one row after TCRdb ran MiXCR on the 5' RACE reads. The sample records about 340,000 distinct CDR3 sequences, 20% to 25% being singletons. The V and J genes are TRBV15 and TRBJ2-1; tentative D call: TRBD1 (5 bases). This TCR derives from a male donor with ankylosing spondylitis or in good health (not recorded which). The sample consisted of blood, either unsorted or a sorted T cell fraction (not recorded which). The CDR3 sequence: CATSSTASYNEQFF. As DNA, the CDR3 is TGTGCCACCAGCTCGACAGCATCCTACAATGAGCAGTTCTTC.